Sequencing of this T cell receptor beta chain was carried out in a study of blood T cell repertoires in COVID-19 (dated by TCRdb to 2020 to 2022). Study-level background: Samples from collaborators originated in the United States, Italy and Spain and spanned both the acute and convalescent phases of COVID-19. The prospective study material was composed of cDNA or gDNA derived from T cells, B-cell-depleted T cells, or PBMCs. Subjects who had been exposed to COVID-19, were actively infected with it, or had recovered from it provided the deeply sampled blood TCRbeta repertoires that made up the dataset. The repertoires were made available in a free public database intended to serve as a resource for research on the immune response to SARS-CoV-2. Samples came from the ongoing ImmuneRACE study (first 160 participants) plus 1,254 subjects from 6 global collaborators. Sample metadata almost always included a de-identified subject ID, COVID-19 status, age in years and sex. Where available, HLA class I and class II types were taken from metadata supplied by the sample provider and were not determined by assay-based typing. General conclusions and limits of the study: The quantity of clinical and demographic metadata differed by source and by participant and was supplied without curation.

In the case of this clone: Its cognate antigen has yet to be identified. No clone much larger than this one lies a single base away; base qualities are absent.

Clipping removes 3 bases from V and 0 bases from J, with 4 as the unmatched junction base count. From the cysteine up to the phenylalanine, the CDR3 has a length of 17 residues. The CDR3 DNA has 51 bases and is translated from base 1. Via the germline V gene (reference sequence), CDR1 is MNHEY and CDR2 SMNVEV. Participants in the prospective study were enrolled through a virtual design, were aged about 18 to 89 years, and lived in roughly 25 United States geographic areas. In the prospective study, cohorts were assigned on the basis of participant-reported clinical history obtained from a screening survey and a study questionnaire. Each participant in the prospective study had whole blood, serum and a nasopharyngeal or oropharyngeal swab collected by mobile phlebotomists. Prospective study participants could optionally give additional blood draws and questionnaires over an approximately 2-month period. Blood samples from the prospective study were shipped frozen or at room temperature prior to DNA extraction.

TCRbeta CDR3 regions were amplified from genomic DNA using the immunoSEQ Assay, a bias-controlled multiplex PCR. Per the original workflow: The number of nucleated cells in each sample was estimated by amplification of reference gene primers within the assay. To quantify the absolute abundance of each unique TCRbeta CDR3 rearrangement, sequence reads were collapsed and filtered. For each sample, productive Simpson clonality was calculated as the square root of Simpson's diversity index across productive rearrangements. As stored in TCRdb, this immuneACCESS dataset retains in-frame rearrangements with V and J assigned. A fraction of the clones does not appear; measured against another copy, unresolved V genes explain less than half of the discrepancy, and the remainder lacks a known reason. The D gene and trimming were derived from the DNA, and the V and J assignments and clone size from that table. The sample table lists around 230,000 clones, around 85% of them with a count of one. About 3.3% of the sample belongs to the ten largest clones.

The sequenced sample consisted of PBMCs or T cells enriched from blood (not recorded which). The clonotype originates from a woman aged 40-49 years with acute COVID-19. This chain joins TRBV27 to TRBJ2-1; 11 junctional bases match TRBD2. The sequence in DNA is TGTGCCAGCAGTTTGGTTAGCGGGAGGGGCTCCTACAATGAGCAGTTCTTC. Its translation reads: CASSLVSGRGSYNEQFF.